This T cell receptor beta chain was sequenced for a study of radiotherapy plus CTLA-4 blockade in lung cancer. Across the study: Objective responses occurred in about a sixth of patients; around 28% had disease control. Overall study findings and caveats: Early blood T cell clone dynamics, with interferon-beta, were reported to best predict response.

TCRdb's table, derived via immunoSEQ multiplex PCR, lists solely in-frame clones and lacks some. This sample carries 55,000 to 80,000 clones, around 73% of them seen once, and the ten largest clones take about 6.6%. Points on this clone: Its antigen remains unidentified.

Germline V gene lookup returns CDR1 MGHRA and CDR2 YSYEKL. This CDR3 comprises 15 residues. V was shortened by 2 bases and J by 4 bases, with 15 bases between the two germline ends. This receptor was obtained from a human donor with non-small cell lung cancer who had a complete response to radiotherapy plus ipilimumab. The chain links TRBV4-1 to TRBJ2-7, with D hard to call. The sequencing used peripheral blood, collected from a patient treated with radiotherapy plus ipilimumab. The CDR3 sequence: CASSQTPDAPYEQYF. CDR3 DNA: TGCGCCAGCAGCCAAACACCCGACGCACCGTACGAGCAGTACTTC.